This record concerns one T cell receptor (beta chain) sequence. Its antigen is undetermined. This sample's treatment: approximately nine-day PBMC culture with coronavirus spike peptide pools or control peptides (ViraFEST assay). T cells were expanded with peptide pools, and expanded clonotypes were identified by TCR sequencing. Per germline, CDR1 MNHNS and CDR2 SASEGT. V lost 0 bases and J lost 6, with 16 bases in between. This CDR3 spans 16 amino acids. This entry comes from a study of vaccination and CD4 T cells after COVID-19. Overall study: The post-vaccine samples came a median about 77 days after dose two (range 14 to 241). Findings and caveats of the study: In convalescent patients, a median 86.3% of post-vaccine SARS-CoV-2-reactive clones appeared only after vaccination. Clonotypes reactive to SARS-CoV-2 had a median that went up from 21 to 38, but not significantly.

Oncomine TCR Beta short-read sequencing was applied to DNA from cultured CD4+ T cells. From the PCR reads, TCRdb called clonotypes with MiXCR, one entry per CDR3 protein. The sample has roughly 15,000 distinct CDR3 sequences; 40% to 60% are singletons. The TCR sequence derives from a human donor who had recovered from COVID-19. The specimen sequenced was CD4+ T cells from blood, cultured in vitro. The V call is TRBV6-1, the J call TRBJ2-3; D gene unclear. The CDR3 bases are TGTGCCAGCAGTGAAGCTACCCCCTATACACCCGATACGCAGTATTTT. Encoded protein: CASSEATPYTPDTQYF.